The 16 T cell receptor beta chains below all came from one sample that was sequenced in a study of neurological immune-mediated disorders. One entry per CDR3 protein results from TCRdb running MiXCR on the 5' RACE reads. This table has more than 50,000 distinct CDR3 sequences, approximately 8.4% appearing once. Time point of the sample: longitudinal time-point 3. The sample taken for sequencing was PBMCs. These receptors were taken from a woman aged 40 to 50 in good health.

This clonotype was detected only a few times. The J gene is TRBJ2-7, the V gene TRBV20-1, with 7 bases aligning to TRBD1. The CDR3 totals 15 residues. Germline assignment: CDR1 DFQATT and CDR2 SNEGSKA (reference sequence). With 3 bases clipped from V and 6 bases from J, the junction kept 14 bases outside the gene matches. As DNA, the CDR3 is TGCAGTGCTAGTAGGCAGGGGGTCTCGTTTTCCGAGCAGTACTTC. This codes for CSASRQGVSFSEQYF.

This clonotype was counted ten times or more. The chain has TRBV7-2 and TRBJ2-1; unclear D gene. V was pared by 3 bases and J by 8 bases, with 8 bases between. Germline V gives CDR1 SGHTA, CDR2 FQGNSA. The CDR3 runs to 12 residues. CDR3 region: CASSFISHEQFF. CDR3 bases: TGTGCCAGCAGCTTTATATCGCATGAGCAGTTCTTC.

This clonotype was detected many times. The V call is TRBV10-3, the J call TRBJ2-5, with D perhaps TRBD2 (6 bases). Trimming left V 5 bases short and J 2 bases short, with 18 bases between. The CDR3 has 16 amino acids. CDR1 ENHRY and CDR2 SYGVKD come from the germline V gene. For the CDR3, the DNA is TGTGCCATCAGTCGCTCGGGGGAGACAGCTCAAGAGACCCAGTACTTC. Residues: CAISRSGETAQETQYF.

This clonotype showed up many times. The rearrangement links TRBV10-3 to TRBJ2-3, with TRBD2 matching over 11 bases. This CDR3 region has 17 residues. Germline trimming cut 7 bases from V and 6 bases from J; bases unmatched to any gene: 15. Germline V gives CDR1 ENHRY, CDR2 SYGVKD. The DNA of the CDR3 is TGTGCCATCAACAGCGGTACTAGCGGGGGCCCATGGGATACGCAGTATTTT. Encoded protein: CAINSGTSGGPWDTQYF.

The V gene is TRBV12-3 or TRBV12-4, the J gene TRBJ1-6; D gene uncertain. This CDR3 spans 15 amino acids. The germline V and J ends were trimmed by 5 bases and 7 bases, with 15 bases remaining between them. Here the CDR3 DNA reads TGTGCCAGCAGTCCTCGGGGTCATGGAAATTCACCCCTCCACTTT. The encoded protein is CASSPRGHGNSPLHF.

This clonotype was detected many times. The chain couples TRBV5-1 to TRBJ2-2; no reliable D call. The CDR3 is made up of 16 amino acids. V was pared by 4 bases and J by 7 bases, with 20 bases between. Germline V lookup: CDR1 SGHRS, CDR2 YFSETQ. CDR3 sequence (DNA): TGCGCCAGCAGCCCTACCTTGACGGGTACGGGCGGGGAGCTGTTTTTT. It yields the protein CASSPTLTGTGGELFF.

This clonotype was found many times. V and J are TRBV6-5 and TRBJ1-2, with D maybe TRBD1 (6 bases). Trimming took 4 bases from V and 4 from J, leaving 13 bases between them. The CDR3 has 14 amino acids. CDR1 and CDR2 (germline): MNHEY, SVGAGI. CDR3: CASSSPTGLYGYTF. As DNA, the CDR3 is TGTGCCAGCAGTTCCCCCACAGGGCTCTATGGCTACACCTTC.

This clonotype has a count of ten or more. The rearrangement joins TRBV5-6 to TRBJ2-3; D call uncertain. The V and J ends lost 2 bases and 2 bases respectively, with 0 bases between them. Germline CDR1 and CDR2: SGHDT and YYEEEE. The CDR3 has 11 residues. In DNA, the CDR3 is TGTGCCAGCAGCTTCACAGATACGCAGTATTTT. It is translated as CASSFTDTQYF.

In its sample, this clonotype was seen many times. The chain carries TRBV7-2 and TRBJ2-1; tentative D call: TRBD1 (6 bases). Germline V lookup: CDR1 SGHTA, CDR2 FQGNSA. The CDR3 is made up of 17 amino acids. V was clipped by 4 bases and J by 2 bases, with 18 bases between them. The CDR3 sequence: CASSSNLGAAAYNEQFF. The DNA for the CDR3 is TGTGCCAGCAGCTCGAACCTGGGGGCGGCCGCCTACAATGAGCAGTTCTTC.

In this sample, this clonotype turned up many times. This CDR3 is CAISEGGHQPQHF. Written as DNA, the CDR3 is TGTGCCATCAGTGAGGGCGGGCATCAGCCCCAGCATTTT. The chain has TRBV10-3 and TRBJ1-5; D is uncertain. CDR1 ENHRY and CDR2 SYGVKD come from the germline V gene. V shed 2 bases and J shed 5 bases, with 7 bases lying between them. The CDR3 has 13 amino acids.

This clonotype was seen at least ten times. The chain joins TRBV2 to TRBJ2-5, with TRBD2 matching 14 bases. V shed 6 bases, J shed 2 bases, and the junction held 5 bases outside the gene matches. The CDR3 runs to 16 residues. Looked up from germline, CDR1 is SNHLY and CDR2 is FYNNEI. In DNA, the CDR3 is TGTGCCAGCAGGCGACTAGCGGGGGGGGGGCAAGAGACCCAGTACTTC. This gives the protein CASRRLAGGGQETQYF. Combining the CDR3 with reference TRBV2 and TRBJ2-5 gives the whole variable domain EPEVTQTPSHQVTQMGQEVILRCVPISNHLYFYWYRQILGQKVEFLVSFYNNEISEKSEIFDDQFSVERPDGSNFTLKIRSTKLEDSAMYFCASRRLAGGGQETQYFGPGTRLLVL.

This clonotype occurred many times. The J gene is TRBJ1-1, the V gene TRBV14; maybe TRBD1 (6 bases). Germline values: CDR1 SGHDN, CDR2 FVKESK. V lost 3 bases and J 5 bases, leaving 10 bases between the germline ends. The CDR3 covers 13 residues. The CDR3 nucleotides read TGTGCCAGCAGCCAGGTAACAGGGACTGAAGCTTTCTTT. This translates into CASSQVTGTEAFF.

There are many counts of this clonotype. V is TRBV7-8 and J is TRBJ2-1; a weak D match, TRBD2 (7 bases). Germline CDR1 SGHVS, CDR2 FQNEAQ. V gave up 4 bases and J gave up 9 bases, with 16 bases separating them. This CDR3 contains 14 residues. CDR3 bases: TGTGCCAGCAGCTGGGGGCACGGGAGGTTTGAGCAGTTCTTC. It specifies CASSWGHGRFEQFF. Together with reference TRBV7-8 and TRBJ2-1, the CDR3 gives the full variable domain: GAGVSQSPRYKVAKRGQDVALRCDPISGHVSLFWYQQALGQGPEFLTYFQNEAQLDKSGLPSDRFFAERPEGSVSTLKIQRTQQEDSAVYLCASSWGHGRFEQFFGPGTRLTVL.

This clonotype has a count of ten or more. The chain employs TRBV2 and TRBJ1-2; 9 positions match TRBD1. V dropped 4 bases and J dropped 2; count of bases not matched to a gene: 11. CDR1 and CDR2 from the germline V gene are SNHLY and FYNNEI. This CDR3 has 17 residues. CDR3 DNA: TGTGCCAGCAGTGGAGATAGGGGACAGGGTACCAACTATGGCTACACCTTC. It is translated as CASSGDRGQGTNYGYTF. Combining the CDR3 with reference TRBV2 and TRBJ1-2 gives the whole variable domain EPEVTQTPSHQVTQMGQEVILRCVPISNHLYFYWYRQILGQKVEFLVSFYNNEISEKSEIFDDQFSVERPDGSNFTLKIRSTKLEDSAMYFCASSGDRGQGTNYGYTFGSGTRLTVV.

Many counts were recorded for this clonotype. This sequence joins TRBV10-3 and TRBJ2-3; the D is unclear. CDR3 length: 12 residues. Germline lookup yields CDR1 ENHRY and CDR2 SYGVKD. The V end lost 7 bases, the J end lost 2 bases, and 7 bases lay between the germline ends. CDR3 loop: CAIKPNTDTQYF. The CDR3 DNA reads TGTGCCATCAAACCCAACACAGATACGCAGTATTTT.

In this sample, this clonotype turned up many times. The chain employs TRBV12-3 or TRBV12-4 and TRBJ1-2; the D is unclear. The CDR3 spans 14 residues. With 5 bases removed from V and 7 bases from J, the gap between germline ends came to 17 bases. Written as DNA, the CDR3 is TGTGCCAGCAGTCCCCGTGCGGCACCGGGTGGCTACACCTTC. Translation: CASSPRAAPGGYTF.